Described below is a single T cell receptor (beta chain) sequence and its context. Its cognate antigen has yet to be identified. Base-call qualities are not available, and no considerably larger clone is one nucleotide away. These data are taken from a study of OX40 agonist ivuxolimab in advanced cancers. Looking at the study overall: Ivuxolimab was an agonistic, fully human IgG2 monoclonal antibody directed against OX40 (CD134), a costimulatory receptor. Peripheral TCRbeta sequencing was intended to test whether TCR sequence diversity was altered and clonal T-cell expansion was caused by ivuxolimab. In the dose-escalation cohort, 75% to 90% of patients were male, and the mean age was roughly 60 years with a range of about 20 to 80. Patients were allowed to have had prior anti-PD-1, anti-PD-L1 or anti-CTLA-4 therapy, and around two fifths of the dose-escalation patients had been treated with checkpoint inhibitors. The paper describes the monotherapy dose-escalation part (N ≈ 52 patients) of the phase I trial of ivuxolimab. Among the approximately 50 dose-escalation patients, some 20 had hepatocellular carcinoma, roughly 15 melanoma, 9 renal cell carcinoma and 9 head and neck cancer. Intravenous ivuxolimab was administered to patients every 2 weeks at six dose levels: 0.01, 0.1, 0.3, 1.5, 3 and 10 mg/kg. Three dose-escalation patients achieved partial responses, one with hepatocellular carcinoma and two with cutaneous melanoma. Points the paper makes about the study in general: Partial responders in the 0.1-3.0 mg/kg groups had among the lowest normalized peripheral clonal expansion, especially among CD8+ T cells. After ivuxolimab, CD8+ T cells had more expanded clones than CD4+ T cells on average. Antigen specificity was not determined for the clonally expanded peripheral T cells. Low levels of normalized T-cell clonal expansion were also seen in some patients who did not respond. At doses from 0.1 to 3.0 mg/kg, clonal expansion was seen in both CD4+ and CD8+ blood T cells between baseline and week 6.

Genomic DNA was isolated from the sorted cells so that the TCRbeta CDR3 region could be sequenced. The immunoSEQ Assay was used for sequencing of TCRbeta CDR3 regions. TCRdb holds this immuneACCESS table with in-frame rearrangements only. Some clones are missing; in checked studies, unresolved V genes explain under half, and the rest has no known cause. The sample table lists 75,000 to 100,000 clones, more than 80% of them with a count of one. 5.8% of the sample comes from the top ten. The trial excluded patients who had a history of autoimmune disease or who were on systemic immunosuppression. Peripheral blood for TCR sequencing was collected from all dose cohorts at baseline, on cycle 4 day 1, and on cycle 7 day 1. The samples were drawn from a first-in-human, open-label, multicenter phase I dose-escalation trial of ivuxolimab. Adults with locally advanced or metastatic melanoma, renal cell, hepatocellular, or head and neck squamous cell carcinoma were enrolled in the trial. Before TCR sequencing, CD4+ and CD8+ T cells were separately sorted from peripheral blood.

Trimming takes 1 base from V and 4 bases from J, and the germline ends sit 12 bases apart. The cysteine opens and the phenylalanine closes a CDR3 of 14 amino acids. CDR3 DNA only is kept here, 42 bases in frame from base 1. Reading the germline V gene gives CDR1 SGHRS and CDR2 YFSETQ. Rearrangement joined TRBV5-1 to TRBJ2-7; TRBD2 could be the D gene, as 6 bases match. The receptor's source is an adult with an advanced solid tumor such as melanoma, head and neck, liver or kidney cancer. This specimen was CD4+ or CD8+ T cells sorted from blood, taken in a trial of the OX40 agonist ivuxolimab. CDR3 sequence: CASSLYGRGYEQYF. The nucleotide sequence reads TGCGCCAGCAGCTTGTACGGGAGAGGTTACGAGCAGTACTTC.